Following are 22 T cell receptor beta chains from one sample sequenced in a study of blood T cells in healthy people across ages. A second 7 to 11 cycle PCR used barcoded and J-beta primers. TCRdb redid the calling of the 5' RACE reads with MiXCR, one entry per CDR3 protein. The table lists around 800,000 distinct CDR3 sequences, roughly 60% of them singletons. What was sequenced was blood. The receptors come from a man aged 25-45 years in good health.

The chain recombines TRBV4-1 with TRBJ2-5, with D maybe TRBD2 (6 bases). The CDR3 contains 17 residues. Germline-derived CDR1 and CDR2 are MGHRA and YSYEKL. The germline V and J ends were trimmed by 0 bases and 1 base, with 15 bases remaining between them. DNA of the CDR3: TGCGCCAGCAGCCAAGATCAGTTGGGGGGAGCCCAAGAGACCCAGTACTTC. Protein product: CASSQDQLGGAQETQYF.

J is TRBJ1-6 and V is TRBV7-2, with D tentatively TRBD1 (5 bases). Trimming left V 4 bases short and J 9 bases short, with 7 bases between. This CDR3 contains 12 residues. Looked up from germline, CDR1 is SGHTA and CDR2 is FQGNSA. CDR3 coding DNA: TGTGCCAGCAGCTCAAGGGGTTCACCCCTCCACTTT. It specifies CASSSRGSPLHF.

V usage is TRBV28 and J usage is TRBJ2-7, with a weak D call TRBD1 (5 bases). Germline CDR1 is MDHEN and CDR2 is SYDVKM. CDR3 length equals 16 residues. V lost 6 bases and J lost 3, with 21 bases in between. The CDR3 region has the DNA TGTGCCAGCAGCCTCCTTGGGGCAGGAACTCACTACGAGCAGTACTTC. Its protein is CASSLLGAGTHYEQYF.

The chain has TRBV7-2 and TRBJ2-3; 7 bases agree with TRBD2. CDR3 length: 15 amino acids. Germline V gene lookup returns CDR1 SGHTA and CDR2 FQGNSA. Unmatched junction bases numbered 6, after V lost 4 bases and J lost 2 bases. CDR3 in DNA: TGTGCCAGCAGCTGGACTAGGTTCTCCACAGATACGCAGTATTTT. It translates to CASSWTRFSTDTQYF.

The chain joins TRBV10-3 to TRBJ1-1, with TRBD1 as a possible D gene (6 bases). V lost 0 bases and J lost 6, with 14 bases in between. Germline V lookup: CDR1 ENHRY, CDR2 SYGVKD. This CDR3 has 15 residues. CDR3: CAISESRAGAAEAFF. CDR3 nucleotides: TGTGCCATCAGTGAGTCCCGCGCAGGGGCGGCTGAAGCTTTCTTT.

As regards this clonotype: The DNA is omitted, as the CDR3 cannot be located on it reliably, and the CDR3 follows TCRdb's listing. This chain uses TRBV7-5 with TRBJ2-1; the D call of TRBD2 is as the table states it, not checked on the DNA. TRBV7-5 constitutes a pseudogene. Counting both end residues, the CDR3 totals 20 amino acids. CDR3 residues: CISVPEAPTRLAGGHNEQFF.

The chain carries TRBV20-1 and TRBJ1-5, with D unclear. Looked up from germline, CDR1 is DFQATT and CDR2 is SNEGSKA (reference sequence). The CDR3 contains 17 residues. V shed 0 bases and J shed 4 bases, with 19 bases lying between them. CDR3 in DNA: TGCAGTGCTAGAGATAGGAGGGAGGGCGGAGCAAATCAGCCCCAGCATTTT. Its translation: CSARDRREGGANQPQHF.

The V gene is TRBV28, the J gene TRBJ2-7; 8 positions agree with TRBD1. The CDR3 extends over 12 amino acids. The ends lost 7 bases at V and 7 bases at J; junction bases unmatched: 6. Germline V gives CDR1 MDHEN, CDR2 SYDVKM. DNA for the CDR3: TGTGCCAGCAACACAGGGGGTCAGGAGCAGTACTTC. This sequence encodes CASNTGGQEQYF.

The chain is built from TRBV29-1 and TRBJ2-7, with D tentatively TRBD1 (6 bases). The CDR3 runs to 15 residues. Germline CDR1 SQVTM, CDR2 ANQGSEA. V was shortened by 2 bases and J by 4 bases, with 18 bases between the two germline ends. Here the CDR3 reads CSVESDLTGSYEQYF. The CDR3 DNA follows: TGCAGCGTTGAATCCGACCTGACAGGCTCTTACGAGCAGTACTTC.

The V call is TRBV15, the J call TRBJ2-2; 8 bases agree with TRBD2. The CDR3 spans 15 residues. After removal of 2 bases from V and 4 bases from J, the junction contained 3 bases not matched to a gene. Germline CDR1 and CDR2: LNHNV and YYDKDF (reference sequence). CDR3 amino acids: CATSRLAGSTGELFF. CDR3 bases: TGTGCCACCAGCAGACTAGCGGGTTCCACCGGGGAGCTGTTTTTT.

This chain links TRBV7-3 with TRBJ2-3; 12 nucleotides agree with TRBD2. Per the germline V gene, CDR1 is SGHTA and CDR2 is FQGTGA. This CDR3 has 18 amino acids. J lost 2 bases, V lost 2 bases, and 8 bases had no gene match. As DNA, the CDR3 is TGTGCCAGCAGCTTAGGGGCTAGCGGGGGGGCCATCACAGATACGCAGTATTTT. It specifies CASSLGASGGAITDTQYF.

The chain employs TRBV28 and TRBJ2-2; TRBD1 aligns across 10 bases. The CDR3 is 16 amino acids. After removal of 6 bases from V and 4 bases from J, the junction contained 8 bases not matched to a gene. The germline CDR1 and CDR2 sequences are MDHEN and SYDVKM. This CDR3 reads CASSSPGTGATGELFF. The CDR3 DNA sequence: TGTGCCAGCAGCTCGCCCGGGACAGGGGCCACCGGGGAGCTGTTTTTT.

The chain joins TRBV4-3 to TRBJ2-4; the D gene is possibly TRBD1 (6 bases). Trimming took 1 base from V and 0 from J, leaving 10 bases between them. This CDR3 has 16 amino acids. Germline CDR1 reads LGHNA; CDR2 reads YSLEER. The CDR3 here is CASSQGGGAAKNIQYF. DNA for the CDR3: TGCGCCAGCAGCCAAGGAGGGGGAGCAGCCAAAAACATTCAGTACTTC.

The chain recombines TRBV7-8 with TRBJ2-1, with a possible D match to TRBD2 (6 bases). The germline gives CDR1 SGHVS, CDR2 FQNEAQ. The CDR3 spans 13 residues. Trimming took 7 bases from V and 2 from J, leaving 9 bases between them. The chain's CDR3 is CASKGGTYNEQFF. CDR3 in DNA: TGTGCCAGCAAAGGCGGGACCTACAATGAGCAGTTCTTC.

This chain connects TRBV4-3 to TRBJ2-2; 12 bases are a match to TRBD2. Looked up from germline, CDR1 is LGHNA and CDR2 is YSLEER. CDR3 length: 18 amino acids. V was pared by 0 bases and J by 1 base, with 3 bases of the junction left unmatched. Here the CDR3 reads CASSQEWGLAGNTGELFF. CDR3 DNA sequence: TGCGCCAGCAGCCAAGAATGGGGACTAGCGGGGAACACCGGGGAGCTGTTTTTT.

This clonotype was seen more than once but under ten times. V gene TRBV2 combines with J gene TRBJ2-6; 10 bases map to TRBD1. The CDR3 loop spans 15 amino acids. Trimming took 6 bases from V and 2 from J; bases not matched to a gene: 1. Germline V gene sequence: CDR1 SNHLY, CDR2 FYNNEI. The CDR3 DNA reads as TGTGCCAGCAGGGACAGGGGGACTGGGGCCAACGTCCTGACTTTC. Its translation is CASRDRGTGANVLTF.

This clonotype was picked up one time. This chain uses TRBV11-2 with TRBJ2-7, with D possibly TRBD2 on 6 matching bases. The V end was cut by 5 bases, the J end by 0 bases, with 23 bases between. This CDR3 is 18 amino acids long. CDR1 is SGHAT, CDR2 FQNNGV, per germline. The CDR3 spells CASSPPRDWALSSYEQYF. The CDR3 nucleotides read TGTGCCAGCAGCCCGCCTAGGGACTGGGCCCTAAGCTCCTACGAGCAGTACTTC.

The chain uses TRBV3-1 and TRBJ2-5; D is unclear. From germline, CDR1 is LGHDT and CDR2 YNNKEL (reference sequence). CDR3 length: 14 amino acids. Trimming cost V 3 bases and J 6 bases, with 14 bases left between them. CDR3 sequence: CASSQKRLGKTQYF. The CDR3 bases are TGTGCCAGCAGCCAGAAGAGACTGGGGAAGACCCAGTACTTC.

This clonotype occurred once. The V and J genes are TRBV6-2 or TRBV6-3 and TRBJ2-3; D gene unclear. Germline lookup yields CDR1 MNHEY and CDR2 SVGEGT. This CDR3 spans 13 amino acids. The V and J ends lost 2 bases and 5 bases respectively, with 8 bases between them. This CDR3 is CASSYPGLDTQYF. As DNA, the CDR3 is TGTGCCAGCAGTTACCCTGGTCTAGATACGCAGTATTTT.

The chain couples TRBV29-1 to TRBJ2-5, with D possibly being TRBD1 (5 bases). Per the germline V gene, CDR1 is SQVTM and CDR2 is ANQGSEA. V was cut by 2 bases and J by 11 bases, with 21 bases left in between. This CDR3 region has 14 residues. DNA of the CDR3: TGCAGCGTTGAACAGGGTGGTGTGGGTGGAGAGCAGTACTTC. It codes for CSVEQGGVGGEQYF.

J is TRBJ2-7 and V is TRBV6-2 or TRBV6-3, with D perhaps TRBD2 (5 bases). The closer fit of TRBJ2-1 to the DNA end suggests the J call may be wrong. Germline-derived CDR1 and CDR2 are MNHEY and SVGEGT. The length of the CDR3 is 15 residues. CDR3 sequence reads: CASSRTGLPTNEQFF. The CDR3 DNA is TGTGCCAGCAGCCGTACTGGACTCCCGACAAATGAGCAGTTCTTC.

V and J are TRBV6-1 and TRBJ1-2; D unresolved. Trimming cost V 2 bases and J 5 bases, with 21 bases left between them. The germline V gene has CDR1 MNHNS and CDR2 SASEGT. CDR3 length equals 17 residues. This chain's CDR3 is CASSERVLVPPPYGYTF. The DNA for the CDR3 is TGTGCCAGCAGTGAAAGGGTCTTGGTGCCGCCGCCTTATGGCTACACCTTC.